This T cell receptor (beta chain) originates from a study of T cell responses to AZD1222 COVID-19 vaccine. Study-wide background: Second-dose recipients at about 4 or about 12 weeks were treated as one pooled group. Study outcomes and limitations: Regions 160-218 and 743-854 dominated among vaccine-associated CD4 TCRs spanning spike. Clonal diversity may have been underestimated in mostly white British donors.

V dropped 4 bases and J dropped 9 bases, with 23 bases sitting between them. CDR1 SGHKS and CDR2 YYEKEE come from the germline V gene (reference sequence). This CDR3 has 15 residues. The repertoire was sequenced with immunoSEQ multiplex PCR; TCRdb's copy has only in-frame clones and lacks some. The data hold roughly 120,000 clones, with about 86% observed a single time. For this clone: Its matching antigen is unknown.

The sample consisted of peripheral blood, taken on day 0 of AZD1222 vaccination. This receptor was taken from an adult in good health. J is TRBJ2-7 and V is TRBV5-5; D is possibly TRBD1 or TRBD2 (6 bases each). The chain's CDR3 is CASSPPGAGVAGQYF. DNA for the CDR3: TGTGCCAGCAGCCCCCCGGGGGCTGGCGTTGCGGGGCAGTACTTC. Drawing the rest from reference TRBV5-5 and TRBJ2-7, the complete variable domain is DAGVTQSPTHLIKTRGQQVTLRCSPISGHKSVSWYQQVLGQGPQFIFQYYEKEERGRGNFPDRFSARQFPNYSSELNVNALLLGDSALYLCASSPPGAGVAGQYFGPGTRLTVT.